The clone carrying this T cell receptor beta chain has a count of ten or more. Its matching antigen is unknown. Per the germline V gene, CDR1 is SEHNR and CDR2 is FQNEAQ (reference sequence). Unmatched junction bases numbered 8, after V lost 5 bases and J lost 5 bases. The CDR3 sequence is 16 residues long. The data were obtained in a study of molecular identifiers for immune sequencing clone quantification. Study results and caveats: In naive cells, clones above 20 RNA copies held under 1% of molecules, whereas in effector cells they held over 97%.

Investigators produced naive CD8 libraries from approximately 20,000 to 980,000 sorted cells, drawing on 10%, 30% or 50% RNA. Sorting was used to obtain naive CD8 T cells (CD8+CD4-CCR7+CD45RA+). MiXCR was run by TCRdb on the PCR reads, yielding one entry per CDR3 protein. The sample records about 640,000 distinct CDR3 sequences, 20% being singletons. This sequence joins TRBV7-9 and TRBJ2-1; 11 bases are shared with TRBD2. The receptor comes from a human donor in good health. Some libraries in this study had Jurkat cell RNA spiked in. The sample taken for sequencing was naive CD8+ T cells from blood, with Jurkat cell RNA spiked in. Subset here: FACS-sorted CD8+CD4-CCR7+CD45RA+ naive T cells. CDR3 loop: CASSQKLAGEHNEQFF. In DNA, the CDR3 is TGTGCCAGCAGCCAGAAACTAGCGGGGGAACACAATGAGCAGTTCTTC.